A selection of T cell receptor beta chains follows, all from one sample in a study of blood T cells in healthy people across ages. TCRdb reprocessed the 5' RACE reads with MiXCR, giving one entry per CDR3 protein. The table includes about 650,000 distinct CDR3 sequences, around 32% detected once. What was sequenced was blood. All receptors derive from an elderly woman in good health. Each CDR3 is given with its conserved first and last residue. The D gene is left open where the match is weak. Clone sizes are given selectively: once, few, many, or a class where the clone is expanded.

abundance	j_gene	d_gene	v_gene	CDR3aa	CDR3nt
.	TRBJ1-1	.	TRBV27	CASSLHGAVNTEAFF	TGTGCCAGCAGTTTACACGGGGCAGTGAACACTGAAGCTTTCTTT
many	TRBJ2-1	.	TRBV12-3/TRBV12-4	CASSSRPLRNEQFF	TGTGCCAGCAGTTCCCGCCCTCTGCGCAATGAGCAGTTCTTC
once	TRBJ1-1	.	TRBV9	CASSGSWGSEAFF	TGTGCCAGCAGCGGGAGTTGGGGGTCTGAAGCTTTCTTT
.	TRBJ2-7	TRBD1	TRBV9	CASSVGQATYEQYF	TGTGCCAGCAGCGTGGGACAGGCGACTTACGAGCAGTACTTC
.	TRBJ2-7	TRBD2	TRBV11-3	CASSVGTSGSYNEQYF	TGTGCCAGCAGCGTCGGGACTAGCGGATCCTACAATGAGCAGTACTTC
many	TRBJ2-1	TRBD2	TRBV7-2	CASSLLGLAGANEQFF	TGTGCCAGCAGCCTCCTGGGACTAGCGGGGGCGAATGAGCAGTTCTTC
few	TRBJ1-1	TRBD1	TRBV15	CATSRVLQGAREAFF	TGTGCCACCAGCAGGGTTCTTCAGGGGGCGCGGGAAGCTTTCTTT
many	TRBJ2-5	.	TRBV20-1	CSARSDKETQYF	TGCAGTGCTAGATCCGACAAGGAGACCCAGTACTTC
many	TRBJ1-2	TRBD1	TRBV5-1	CASSLNAFGTGVDGYTF	TGCGCCAGCAGCTTGAATGCGTTTGGGACAGGGGTTGATGGCTACACCTTC
many	TRBJ1-2	.	TRBV6-1	CASSTGQGGYTF	TGTGCCAGCAGTACCGGACAAGGTGGCTACACCTTC
.	TRBJ2-5	.	TRBV20-1	CSARETVTQETQYF	TGCAGTGCTAGAGAAACAGTGACCCAAGAGACCCAGTACTTC
.	TRBJ2-2	.	TRBV30	CAWVAGLPTGELFF	TGTGCCTGGGTGGCGGGACTCCCCACCGGGGAGCTGTTTTTT
few	TRBJ1-1	.	TRBV20-1	CSARDRARMNTEAFF	TGCAGTGCTAGAGATAGGGCGCGGATGAACACTGAAGCTTTCTTT
once	TRBJ2-7	.	TRBV4-1	CASSPLRDRYEQYF	TGCGCCAGCAGCCCTTTGCGAGACCGCTACGAGCAGTACTTC
many	TRBJ2-3	TRBD2	TRBV20-1	CSAQAGGTDTQYF	TGCAGTGCTCAAGCGGGGGGCACAGATACGCAGTATTTT
.	TRBJ2-2	.	TRBV7-2	CASSQQGPNTGELFF	TGTGCCAGCAGCCAGCAGGGACCGAACACCGGGGAGCTGTTTTTT
.	TRBJ1-1	TRBD1	TRBV15	CATSRDIDRVGIVNTEAFF	TGTGCCACCAGCAGAGATATCGACAGGGTTGGGATCGTGAACACTGAAGCTTTCTTT
many	TRBJ2-3	.	TRBV6-2/TRBV6-3	CASSYSVSRDTQYF	TGTGCCAGCAGTTACTCGGTCAGCAGAGATACGCAGTATTTT
many	TRBJ2-5	.	TRBV10-3	CAIRGISETQYF	TGTGCCATCAGAGGGATATCAGAGACCCAGTACTTC
few	TRBJ2-5	.	TRBV5-1	CASSLEQLATQYF	TGCGCCAGCAGCTTGGAACAGTTAGCGACCCAGTACTTC
.	TRBJ2-7	.	TRBV6-5	CASSPGTGAAYEQYF	TGTGCCAGCAGCCCTGGAACAGGTGCAGCCTACGAGCAGTACTTC
many	TRBJ2-7	.	TRBV20-1	CSAPRGGGINEQYF	TGCAGTGCTCCCAGGGGGGGGGGGATTAACGAGCAGTACTTC
many	TRBJ2-1	TRBD2	TRBV5-1	CASSFGGGANEQFF	TGCGCCAGCAGCTTTGGCGGGGGGGCGAATGAGCAGTTCTTC
.	TRBJ1-5	.	TRBV6-5	CASSYPPSGTKSNQPQHF	TGTGCCAGCAGTTACCCTCCCTCCGGGACAAAGAGCAATCAGCCCCAGCATTTT